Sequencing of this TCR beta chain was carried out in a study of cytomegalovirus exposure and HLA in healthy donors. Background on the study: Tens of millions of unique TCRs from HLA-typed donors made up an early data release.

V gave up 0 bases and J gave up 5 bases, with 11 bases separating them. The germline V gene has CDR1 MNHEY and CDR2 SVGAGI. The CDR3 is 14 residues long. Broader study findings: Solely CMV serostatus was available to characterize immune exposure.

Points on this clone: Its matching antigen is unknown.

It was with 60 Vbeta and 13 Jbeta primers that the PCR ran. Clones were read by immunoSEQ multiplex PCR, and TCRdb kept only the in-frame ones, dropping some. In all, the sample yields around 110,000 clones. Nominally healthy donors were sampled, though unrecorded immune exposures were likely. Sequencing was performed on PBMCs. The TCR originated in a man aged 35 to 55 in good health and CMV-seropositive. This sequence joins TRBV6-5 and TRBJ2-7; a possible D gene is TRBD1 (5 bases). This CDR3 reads CASSYSLVGDEQYF. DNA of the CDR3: TGTGCCAGCAGTTACTCCCTGGTAGGGGACGAGCAGTACTTC.